Detailed here is one TCR beta chain. As yet, its antigen is unknown. Germline loops: CDR1 MRHNA, CDR2 SNTAGT. The CDR3 runs 20 residues. Trimming removed 0 bases from V and 1 base from J, with 23 bases in between. The entry originates in a study of T cell responses to AZD1222 COVID-19 vaccine. General study findings and limits: Reportedly, nearly half of unique spike TCRs recognized epitopes outside B.1.351/B.1.1.7 mutations. The donor cohort was predominantly white British with a female majority, and clonal diversity may have been underestimated. CD4 TCRs associated with vaccination spanned spike, dominating at 160-218 and 743-854.

Profiling relied on immunoSEQ multiplex PCR, and the TCRdb table lists in-frame clones only, not all of them. The sample lists over 150,000 clones, about 90% occurring once. The sequenced sample was peripheral blood, obtained 28 days after the second AZD1222 dose. The genes are TRBV6-4 and TRBJ2-3; D unclear. The receptor comes from an adult who received the AZD1222 COVID-19 vaccine. The CDR3 protein is CASSDSRAHSLRWGTDTQYF. CDR3 coding DNA: TGTGCCAGCAGTGACTCAAGGGCCCACAGCCTACGATGGGGCACAGATACGCAGTATTTT.